The T cell receptor beta chain described here comes from a study of blood T cell repertoires in COVID-19. Study-wide context: Acute and convalescent COVID-19 samples came from the United States, Italy and Spain. PBMCs, B-cell-depleted T cells, or T cells provided the cDNA or gDNA that made up the material.

The CDR3 consists of 13 residues. Germline-derived CDR1 and CDR2 are SGHTA and FQGTGA. The V end was cut by 10 bases, the J end by 2 bases, with 13 bases between. In the study's own analysis: Scientists estimated how many nucleated cells there were by amplifying reference gene primers. TCRdb keeps only in-frame clones here, not all; method: immunoSEQ multiplex PCR. V and J calls plus clone size are reproduced from that table; the DNA served to infer D and trimming. The table shows 62,000 or so clones, with approximately 78% occurring only once. This clone was seen just once. A Seattle source enrolled patients during active infection and followed them longitudinally.

The V call is TRBV7-3, the J call TRBJ2-3, with a possible D match to TRBD2 (6 bases). The origin of this receptor is a man between 60 and 70 years old with COVID-19, enrolled during active disease. Source material: peripheral blood. In DNA form, the CDR3 reads TGTGCCACCGCGGCGGGGTCCACAGATACGCAGTATTTT. This gives the protein CATAAGSTDTQYF.